A single sample gave rise to the 17 T cell receptor beta chains below, sequenced in a study of cytomegalovirus exposure and HLA in healthy donors. The PCR made use of 60 Vbeta and 13 Jbeta primers. Here immunoSEQ multiplex PCR was the method, and the copy in TCRdb shows in-frame clones only, minus some. Seen here are under 200,000 clones, over 75% observed once, and the top ten hold around 2%. Sequencing was performed on PBMCs. Receptors originate from a human donor in good health.

This chain connects TRBV7-9 to TRBJ2-1, with D possibly being TRBD2 (7 bases). V lost 1 base to trimming and J lost 9 bases, with 13 bases between them. Germline-derived CDR1 and CDR2 are SEHNR and FQNEAQ (reference sequence). This CDR3 is 14 amino acids long. The CDR3 here is CASSLDTGGREQFF. In DNA, the CDR3 is TGTGCCAGCAGCTTAGACACGGGGGGCCGTGAGCAGTTCTTC. The full variable domain, completed using reference TRBV7-9 and TRBJ2-1, is DTGVSQNPRHKITKRGQNVTFRCDPISEHNRLYWYRQTLGQGPEFLTYFQNEAQLEKSRLLSDRFSAERPKGSFSTLEIQRTEQGDSAMYLCASSLDTGGREQFFGPGTRLTVL.

The chain links TRBV7-8 to TRBJ2-4; 8 bases are a match to TRBD2. Germline V lookup: CDR1 SGHVS, CDR2 FQNEAQ. The CDR3 totals 13 residues. V lost 0 bases and J lost 8; bases outside the gene matches: 0. CDR3 sequence reads: CASSLARGDIQYF. The CDR3 DNA reads as TGTGCCAGCAGCTTAGCGCGGGGGGACATTCAGTACTTC.

This chain connects TRBV27 to TRBJ1-5; 8 positions agree with TRBD1. Germline assignment: CDR1 MNHEY and CDR2 SMNVEV (reference sequence). Trimming cost V 4 bases and J 1 base; bases outside gene matches: 3. The CDR3 runs to 15 residues. The chain's CDR3 is CASSSRQGSNQPQHF. CDR3 DNA: TGTGCCAGCAGTTCTCGACAGGGGAGCAATCAGCCCCAGCATTTT.

J is TRBJ2-1 and V is TRBV15, with a weak D call TRBD2 (6 bases). Trimming left V 8 bases short and J 3 bases short, with 14 bases between. The germline gives CDR1 LNHNV, CDR2 YYDKDF (reference sequence). CDR3 length equals 14 residues. DNA for the CDR3: TGTGCCACCCGGGGGACCATGAACTACAATGAGCAGTTCTTC. Its protein product is CATRGTMNYNEQFF.

CDR3 nucleotides: TGTGCTAGTGGTTTGGCCCTCGGGACAAGCTATAATTCACCCCTCCACTTT. It is translated as CASGLALGTSYNSPLHF. The gene calls are TRBV12-5 and TRBJ1-6; tentative D call: TRBD1 (6 bases). From germline, CDR1 is LGHNT and CDR2 FRNRAP. CDR3 length: 17 amino acids. Trimming took 1 base from V and 3 from J, leaving 13 bases between them.

V and J are TRBV10-2 and TRBJ2-2; 7 positions match TRBD2. Germline V gene lookup returns CDR1 WSHSY and CDR2 SAAADI. V shed 1 base, J shed 7 bases, and the junction held 12 bases outside the gene matches. This CDR3 has 17 amino acids. Here the CDR3 reads CASSEYGTNSWRGELFF. The CDR3 coding sequence is TGCGCCAGCAGTGAGTATGGGACTAACAGTTGGCGCGGGGAGCTGTTTTTT.

This clone was detected a few times. V usage is TRBV28 and J usage is TRBJ2-3; TRBD2 aligns across 13 bases. The CDR3 is 16 amino acids. Germline CDR1 and CDR2: MDHEN and SYDVKM. The V segment lost 5 bases and the J segment 5 bases; nucleotides outside the gene matches: 7. The CDR3, as DNA: TGTGCCAGCAGTACGGGACTAGCGGGGCGCCAAGATACGCAGTATTTT. This codes for CASSTGLAGRQDTQYF.

This clone was seen a single time. The rearrangement uses TRBV30 and TRBJ1-5; 7 nucleotides line up with TRBD1. CDR3 length: 14 residues. The V gene end was trimmed by 1 base and the J gene end by 5 bases; junction bases not matched to a gene: 5. Germline CDR1 is GTSNPN and CDR2 is SVGIG (reference sequence). The CDR3 reads CAWSGTGDYQPQHF. The CDR3 bases are TGTGCCTGGAGTGGGACAGGAGATTATCAGCCCCAGCATTTT.

CDR3 sequence reads: CASSVDSWRGANTGELFF. DNA for the CDR3: TGTGCCAGCAGCGTCGACAGCTGGCGGGGGGCGAACACCGGGGAGCTGTTTTTT. The chain is built from TRBV9 and TRBJ2-2; the match to TRBD2 covers 8 bases. CDR1 is SGDLS, CDR2 YYNGEE, per germline. With V trimmed by 2 bases and J by 0 bases, 9 bases remained unmatched. The CDR3 is 18 amino acids.

The chain links TRBV19 to TRBJ2-5; a weak D match, TRBD1 (6 bases). The CDR3 totals 15 residues. The V and J ends lost 5 bases and 2 bases respectively, with 15 bases between them. Germline V gives CDR1 LNHDA, CDR2 SQIVND (reference sequence). CDR3 sequence: CASSFGQLFQETQYF. CDR3 DNA sequence: TGTGCCAGTAGTTTCGGACAGCTTTTTCAAGAGACCCAGTACTTC. Supplemented by reference TRBV19 and TRBJ2-5, the full variable domain reads DGGITQSPKYLFRKEGQNVTLSCEQNLNHDAMYWYRQDPGQGLRLIYYSQIVNDFQKGDIAEGYSVSREKKESFPLTVTSAQKNPTAFYLCASSFGQLFQETQYFGPGTRLLVL.

As DNA, the CDR3 is TGTGCCAGCAGTTTAGGGACAGGGGTACCGATCAATGGCTACACCTTC. This codes for CASSLGTGVPINGYTF. The chain joins TRBV27 to TRBJ1-2, with 10 nucleotides matching TRBD1. The junction had 9 bases not matched to a gene; V was cut back by 2 bases and J by 6 bases. Germline values: CDR1 MNHEY, CDR2 SMNVEV (reference sequence). The CDR3 loop spans 16 amino acids.

The chain carries TRBV13 and TRBJ2-5; 10 bases match TRBD1. CDR3 length equals 14 residues. Germline CDR1 and CDR2: PRHDT and FYEKMQ (reference sequence). Losses at the gene ends were 2 bases for V and 4 bases for J; bases not matched to a gene: 1. The CDR3 region is CASSLRTGGETQYF. The CDR3 bases are TGTGCCAGCAGCTTAAGGACAGGGGGAGAGACCCAGTACTTC.

This clone was seen only a few times. This chain joins TRBV9 and TRBJ2-7, with 8 bases that match TRBD2. Trimming cost V 2 bases and J 2 bases; bases outside gene matches: 6. Germline CDR1 reads SGDLS; CDR2 reads YYNGEE. CDR3 length: 15 residues. Here the CDR3 reads CASSVRGAHAYEQYF. Written as DNA, the CDR3 is TGTGCCAGCAGCGTGCGGGGGGCCCACGCCTACGAGCAGTACTTC.

V usage is TRBV15 and J usage is TRBJ2-3; 12 nucleotides line up with TRBD2. The CDR3 totals 16 residues. Per the germline V gene, CDR1 is LNHNV and CDR2 is YYDKDF (reference sequence). V gave up 5 bases and J gave up 1 base; unmatched junction bases: 4. CDR3 nucleotides: TGTGCCACCAGCCGCGGACTAGCGGGGCGCACAGATACGCAGTATTTT. Translation gives CATSRGLAGRTDTQYF.

The V gene is TRBV28, the J gene TRBJ1-5, with D possibly being TRBD1 (6 bases). The germline V gene has CDR1 MDHEN and CDR2 SYDVKM. The CDR3 is 16 residues long. V was cut by 2 bases and J by 1 base, with 12 bases left in between. Here the CDR3 DNA reads TGTGCCAGCAGTTTACCCCAGGGGCAGAGCAATCAGCCCCAGCATTTT. Its protein product is CASSLPQGQSNQPQHF.

A few counts support this clone. The V and J genes are TRBV25-1 and TRBJ2-3; 7 bases fit TRBD1. V lost 3 bases to trimming and J lost 1 base; unmatched junction nucleotides: 1. This CDR3 spans 14 amino acids. Per germline, CDR1 MGHDK and CDR2 SYGVNS. CDR3 amino acids: CASSDGQGTDTQYF. The CDR3 DNA follows: TGTGCCAGCAGTGACGGACAGGGCACAGATACGCAGTATTTT.

The chain couples TRBV6-1 to TRBJ2-6; the D gene is possibly TRBD2 (5 bases). CDR3 length equals 16 residues. Deletions cut 1 base from V and 2 bases from J, with 9 bases between. Germline V gene lookup returns CDR1 MNHNS and CDR2 SASEGT. The CDR3 DNA reads as TGTGCCAGCAGTGAAGGTGACGGGGCTGGGGCCAACGTCCTGACTTTC. Amino acid sequence: CASSEGDGAGANVLTF.